Listed here is a single T cell receptor (gamma chain). Its antigen is currently unknown. At one of its ends the junction is not consistent with the germline gene, which may arise from a read error. The sample is drawn from a study of Vδ1+ human thymocytes. Study-wide points: Thymic delta-chain repertoires held roughly 20% Vdelta2 sequences and few Vdelta3, despite high sort purity. Highly polyclonal TRG and TRD repertoires with Gaussian CDR3 length distributions appeared in thymus.

Germline CDR1 reads VTNTFY; CDR2 reads YDVSTARD (reference sequence). The CDR3 consists of 14 residues. The template was reverse-transcribed extracted RNA. Multiplex PCR used pooled V-gene forward primers and a constant-region reverse primer to amplify CDR3s. TCRdb reanalysed the multiplex PCR reads with CATT. The sample yields 20,000 to 25,000 gamma-chain clones, roughly an eighth seen once. The specimen was Vdelta1+ gamma-delta thymocytes from the thymus. Subset specified: FACS-sorted CD3+ TCRalphabeta- TCRVdelta1+ TCRVdelta2- thymocytes. The chain carries TRGV3 and TRGJ1 or TRGJ2. The clonotype comes from a child in the first two years of life who had congenital heart surgery. The CDR3 coding sequence is TGTGCCACCCGGGACAGGTGTTCAGGGTATAAGAAACTCTTT. Protein sequence: CATRDRCSGYKKLF.